Shown below are 14 T cell receptor beta chains from a single sample sequenced in a study of radiation and T cells in renal cell carcinoma. Assay used: immunoSEQ multiplex PCR; TCRdb lists only in-frame clones, some missing. This table holds tens of thousands of clones, under 90% found once. Sample time point: baseline pretreatment blood. Treatment reported: 15 Gy SBRT to primary tumor, nephrectomy 4 weeks later. Sequenced here: blood, sampled from a patient whose treatment included radiotherapy and nephrectomy. These TCRs come from a man aged 55 to 70 with renal cell carcinoma.

The chain uses TRBV27 and TRBJ1-5; 9 nucleotides align to TRBD1. V lost 5 bases, J lost 11 bases, and 10 bases stayed unmatched. The CDR3 is 14 residues long. Germline loops: CDR1 MNHEY, CDR2 SMNVEV (reference sequence). CDR3 region: CASSTPGDRETQHF. CDR3 DNA sequence: TGTGCCAGCAGTACCCCGGGGGACAGGGAAACCCAGCATTTT.

This chain links TRBV15 with TRBJ1-1, with 8 bases aligning to TRBD1. The ends lost 0 bases at V and 4 bases at J; junction bases unmatched: 10. The germline gives CDR1 LNHNV, CDR2 YYDKDF (reference sequence). The CDR3 length is 17 residues. The CDR3 DNA reads as TGTGCCACCAGCAGAGATATAGGGGCGGACAGGGCCACTGAAGCTTTCTTT. It is translated as CATSRDIGADRATEAFF. The variable domain in full, with the rest retrieved from reference TRBV15 and TRBJ1-1, is DAMVIQNPRYQVTQFGKPVTLSCSQTLNHNVMYWYQQKSSQAPKLLFHYYDKDFNNEADTPDNFQSRRPNTSFCFLDIRSPGLGDTAMYLCATSRDIGADRATEAFFGQGTRLTVV.

This chain's CDR3 is CASSLQGVVETQYF. CDR3 DNA: TGTGCCAGCAGCTTACAGGGGGTAGTGGAGACCCAGTACTTC. V gene TRBV7-8 combines with J gene TRBJ2-5; 7 bases agree with TRBD1. This CDR3 contains 14 residues. V was pared by 2 bases and J by 5 bases, with 5 bases of the junction left unmatched. Germline lookup yields CDR1 SGHVS and CDR2 FQNEAQ.

This clone has ten or more counts. CDR3 loop: CASSMVGRGRKNQPQHF. The CDR3 DNA sequence: TGTGCCAGTAGTATGGTGGGAAGGGGGCGGAAGAATCAGCCCCAGCATTTT. This sequence joins TRBV19 and TRBJ1-5; 7 positions agree with TRBD1. The germline gives CDR1 LNHDA, CDR2 SQIVND (reference sequence). V dropped 3 bases and J dropped 4; count of bases not matched to a gene: 12. The CDR3 is made up of 17 amino acids.

The genes are TRBV5-4 and TRBJ2-4; TRBD2 might be the D (7 bases). Trimming cost V 6 bases and J 0 bases, with 19 bases left between them. The CDR3 is 17 residues long. Germline V gene data show CDR1 as SGHNT and CDR2 as YYREEE (reference sequence). The CDR3 nucleotides are TGTGCCAGCACCAACAGGGAGGGGGACTTAGCCAAAAACATTCAGTACTTC. Encoded protein: CASTNREGDLAKNIQYF.

The genes are TRBV30 and TRBJ1-4; weak D call: TRBD1 (5 bases). The CDR3 runs 15 residues. Germline V gives CDR1 GTSNPN, CDR2 SVGIG (reference sequence). V was pared by 0 bases and J by 5 bases, with 13 bases between. CDR3 sequence reads: CAWSVRGHPNEKLFF. CDR3 DNA sequence: TGTGCCTGGAGTGTACGAGGACACCCGAATGAAAAACTGTTTTTT.

The rearrangement uses TRBV19 and TRBJ1-4; 8 nucleotides match TRBD1. J gave up 8 bases and V 5 bases, and 4 bases lay outside the gene matches. CDR3 length: 13 residues. Per the germline V gene, CDR1 is LNHDA and CDR2 is SQIVND (reference sequence). In DNA, the CDR3 is TGTGCCAGTAGTGCCAGGGGGCACGAAAAACTGTTTTTT. Translating it yields CASSARGHEKLFF. Full variable domain (rest looked up from reference TRBV19 and TRBJ1-4): DGGITQSPKYLFRKEGQNVTLSCEQNLNHDAMYWYRQDPGQGLRLIYYSQIVNDFQKGDIAEGYSVSREKKESFPLTVTSAQKNPTAFYLCASSARGHEKLFFGSGTQLSVL.

This clone has just a few counts. The chain employs TRBV7-9 and TRBJ2-7; D uncertain. This CDR3 comprises 13 residues. V lost 5 bases and J lost 5, with 13 bases in between. Germline loops: CDR1 SEHNR, CDR2 FQNEAQ (reference sequence). The CDR3 is CASSPVGRDEQYF. The CDR3 DNA is TGTGCCAGCAGCCCGGTTGGTCGGGACGAGCAGTACTTC.

The CDR3 DNA is TGTGCCAGCAGCCAAACAGGGGGGTACGAGCAGTACTTC. Translating it yields CASSQTGGYEQYF. The chain couples TRBV7-9 to TRBJ2-7, with TRBD1 identical over 8 bases. Germline CDR1 reads SEHNR; CDR2 reads FQNEAQ (reference sequence). The trim removed 5 bases at V and 4 bases at J, leaving 4 bases unmatched. This CDR3 has 13 residues.

The chain is built from TRBV15 and TRBJ2-3; possibly TRBD2 for D (5 bases). CDR1 LNHNV and CDR2 YYDKDF come from the germline V gene (reference sequence). V shed 3 bases and J shed 4 bases, with 20 bases lying between them. This CDR3 contains 17 residues. The CDR3 spells CATSRDEVASGADTQYF. Written as DNA, the CDR3 is TGTGCCACCAGCAGGGACGAGGTAGCGTCTGGGGCAGATACGCAGTATTTT.

V is TRBV9 and J is TRBJ1-3; weak D call: TRBD1 (6 bases). Looked up from germline, CDR1 is SGDLS and CDR2 is YYNGEE. V was cut by 0 bases and J by 0 bases, with 16 bases left in between. The CDR3 is made up of 18 amino acids. The CDR3 DNA follows: TGTGCCAGCAGCGTAGGGGGGGCCCAGGGTTACTCTGGAAACACCATATATTTT. Translation gives CASSVGGAQGYSGNTIYF.

The chain uses TRBV6-1 and TRBJ2-7; 11 positions agree with TRBD1. V lost 7 bases to trimming and J lost 4 bases; unmatched junction nucleotides: 3. Germline V gene data show CDR1 as MNHNS and CDR2 as SASEGT. The CDR3 is made up of 13 amino acids. This chain's CDR3 is CASMGQGVYEQYF. The CDR3 region has the DNA TGTGCCAGCATGGGACAGGGGGTGTACGAGCAGTACTTC.

The V gene is TRBV9, the J gene TRBJ1-5; the match to TRBD1 covers 7 bases. Germline V lookup: CDR1 SGDLS, CDR2 YYNGEE. The V and J ends lost 4 bases and 6 bases, in that order; junction bases with no gene match: 4. CDR3 length: 13 residues. CDR3 sequence (DNA): TGTGCCAGCAGCAGGGGGCCGAGTCAGCCCCAGCATTTT. Its protein is CASSRGPSQPQHF. Full variable domain (outside the CDR3, taken from reference TRBV9 and TRBJ1-5): DSGVTQTPKHLITATGQRVTLRCSPRSGDLSVYWYQQSLDQGLQFLIQYYNGEERAKGNILERFSAQQFPDLHSELNLSSLELGDSALYFCASSRGPSQPQHFGDGTRLSIL.

The gene calls are TRBV7-8 and TRBJ2-7; 14 nucleotides line up with TRBD2. Trimming cost V 6 bases and J 3 bases; bases outside gene matches: 7. Germline V gene sequence: CDR1 SGHVS, CDR2 FQNEAQ. The length of the CDR3 is 16 residues. CDR3 amino acids: CASRPGLAGEGYEQYF. DNA for the CDR3: TGTGCCAGCAGACCGGGACTAGCGGGAGAGGGCTACGAGCAGTACTTC. The whole variable domain, filled in from reference TRBV7-8 and TRBJ2-7, reads GAGVSQSPRYKVAKRGQDVALRCDPISGHVSLFWYQQALGQGPEFLTYFQNEAQLDKSGLPSDRFFAERPEGSVSTLKIQRTQQEDSAVYLCASRPGLAGEGYEQYFGPGTRLTVT.